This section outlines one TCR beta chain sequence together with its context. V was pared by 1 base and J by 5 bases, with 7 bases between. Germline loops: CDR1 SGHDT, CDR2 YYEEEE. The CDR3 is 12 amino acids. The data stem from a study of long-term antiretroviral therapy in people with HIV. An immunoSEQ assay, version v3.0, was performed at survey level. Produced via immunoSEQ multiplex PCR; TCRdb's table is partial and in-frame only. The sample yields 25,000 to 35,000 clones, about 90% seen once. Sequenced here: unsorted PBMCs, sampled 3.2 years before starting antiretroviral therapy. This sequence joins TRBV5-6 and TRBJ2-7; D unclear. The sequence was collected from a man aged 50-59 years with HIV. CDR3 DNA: TGTGCCAGCAGCTTGCGGCTAAACGAGCAGTACTTC. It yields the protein CASSLRLNEQYF. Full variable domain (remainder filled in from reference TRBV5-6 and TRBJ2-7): DAGVTQSPTHLIKTRGQQVTLRCSPKSGHDTVSWYQQALGQGPQFIFQYYEEEERQRGNFPDRFSGHQFPNYSSELNVNALLLGDSALYLCASSLRLNEQYFGPGTRLTVT.